The present T cell receptor beta chain was sequenced within a study of regulatory T cells in long-lasting Graves disease. This CDR3 has 13 amino acids. Germline V lookup: CDR1 SGHTA, CDR2 FQGTGA. V was pared by 2 bases and J by 10 bases, with 9 bases between. This clonotype was seen a few times. Its antigen is still unknown. Indicated time point: newly diagnosed GD, antithyroid drugs for less than 3 months. PBMC RNA served as the TCR library source. Overall study findings and caveats: Favoring TRBV28, TRBJ1-2 and TRBJ2-5 was a feature seen in persistent disease.

With iRepertoire HTBI primers and Arm-PCR of CDR3 regions, TCR beta libraries were built. MiXCR was run by TCRdb on the multiplex PCR reads, yielding one entry per CDR3 protein. Here the sample spans hundreds of thousands of distinct CDR3 sequences, approximately 15% being singletons. The same data also went into a second study, on T cells in Graves' hyperthyroidism and ophthalmopathy.

The rearrangement uses TRBV7-3 and TRBJ1-6; D remains ambiguous. This TCR was sampled from a man aged 35-49 years with Graves disease. Sequences were derived from peripheral blood mononuclear cells (PBMCs), sampled at new diagnosis, from a patient treated with antithyroid drugs. The DNA for the CDR3 is TGTGCCAGCAGCTTAGCCGTTGGGTCACCCCTCCACTTT. Amino acids: CASSLAVGSPLHF.